This note documents a single T cell receptor (beta chain) sequence. As yet, its antigen is unknown. This record comes from a study of shared clonotypes between healthy human individuals. Findings of the study overall: Larger richness was generally estimated for naive than memory subsets.

There are 13 residues in the CDR3. Unmatched junction bases numbered 4, after V lost 6 bases and J lost 3 bases. Per the germline V gene, CDR1 is WSHSY and CDR2 is SAAADI. Clones were read by immunoSEQ multiplex PCR, and TCRdb kept only the in-frame ones, dropping some. The sample has 2 million to 2.5 million clones, 85% to 95% seen once; the top ten hold approximately 0.4%. This sequence originates from a man between 18 and 35 years old in good health. Some clones in this sample may be carry-over from other donors' samples. This chain links TRBV10-2 with TRBJ2-7; 8 nucleotides match TRBD1. The sequencing input was naive CD4+ T cells from PBMCs. The subset is: CD45RA+ positively selected. The CDR3 sequence: CASRDREYYEQYF. The CDR3, as DNA: TGCGCCAGCAGGGACAGGGAGTACTACGAGCAGTACTTC.